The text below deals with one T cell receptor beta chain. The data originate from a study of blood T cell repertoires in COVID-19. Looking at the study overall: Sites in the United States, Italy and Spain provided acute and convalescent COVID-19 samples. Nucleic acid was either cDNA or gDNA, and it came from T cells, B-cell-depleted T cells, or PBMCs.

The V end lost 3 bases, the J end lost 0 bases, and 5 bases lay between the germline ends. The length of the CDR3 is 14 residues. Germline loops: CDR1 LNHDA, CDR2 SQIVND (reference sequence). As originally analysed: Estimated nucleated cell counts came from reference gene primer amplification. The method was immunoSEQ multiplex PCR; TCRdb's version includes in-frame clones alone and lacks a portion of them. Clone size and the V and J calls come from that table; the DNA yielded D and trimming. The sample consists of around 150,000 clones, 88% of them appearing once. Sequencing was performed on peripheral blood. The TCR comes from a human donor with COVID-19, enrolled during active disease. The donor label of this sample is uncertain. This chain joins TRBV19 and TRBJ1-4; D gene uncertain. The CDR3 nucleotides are TGTGCCAGTAGTATGTTAGCAACTAATGAAAAACTGTTTTTT. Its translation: CASSMLATNEKLFF.